A selection of T cell receptor beta chains follows, all from one sample in a study of blood T cells in healthy people across ages. Via MiXCR, TCRdb re-called the 5' RACE reads, giving one row per CDR3 protein. The repertoire has about 1.6 million distinct CDR3 sequences, about 32% of them found once; the top ten carry around 11%. The sequenced sample consisted of blood. The origin of the receptors is a woman aged 30 to 39 in good health. The conserved cysteine and the conserved F or W are not part of the CDR3 here. A D gene is named only where the DNA matches it firmly.

D: TRBD1; V: TRBV29-1; length: 12; CDR3: SVNRGQEANVLT
D: -; V: TRBV20-1; length: 14; CDR3: SASWEGGVSNQPQH
D: TRBD1; V: TRBV20-1; length: 14; CDR3: SAFPGQGKEAYGYT
D: -; V: TRBV20-1; length: 11; CDR3: SSRGGGATEAF
D: TRBD1; V: TRBV6-5; length: 13; CDR3: ASSSTGSRQETQY
D: -; V: TRBV23-1; length: 11; CDR3: ASGQSQTYEQY
D: TRBD1; V: TRBV6-2/TRBV6-3; length: 12; CDR3: ASRPRTGSTEAF
D: -; V: TRBV15; length: 12; CDR3: DTTLGRGGEKLF
D: -; V: TRBV7-9; length: 13; CDR3: ASSSAKGRNYGYT
D: -; V: TRBV7-6; length: 12; CDR3: ASSLQGSFNEQY
D: -; V: TRBV27; length: 12; CDR3: ASSPPGRGYEQF
D: TRBD1; V: TRBV24-1; length: 14; CDR3: ATSPRRQGASSPLH
D: TRBD2; V: TRBV10-3; length: 11; CDR3: AIRSGGEETQY
D: -; V: TRBV28; length: 11; CDR3: ATTPGGSYEQY
D: -; V: TRBV12-3/TRBV12-4; length: 13; CDR3: ASSFGRVRADVQY
D: TRBD1; V: TRBV18; length: 13; CDR3: ASSPQGQMNTEAF
D: -; V: TRBV4-1; length: 15; CDR3: ASSRRQAQRMNTEAF
D: TRBD1; V: TRBV20-1; length: 13; CDR3: SASKIQGANAGYT
D: -; V: TRBV20-1; length: 13; CDR3: SDISRASGANVLT
D: TRBD1; V: TRBV20-1; length: 10; CDR3: SSGGRDTEAF
D: -; V: TRBV5-1; length: 10; CDR3: ASKQDNNEQF
D: TRBD1; V: TRBV9; length: 13; CDR3: ASSVADRGADEQF
D: TRBD2; V: TRBV5-6; length: 14; CDR3: ASSLEPSGRTDTQY
D: -; V: TRBV2; length: 11; CDR3: ARTNREKGELF
D: -; V: TRBV3-1; length: 10; CDR3: ASSQGTGELF
D: -; V: TRBV9; length: 13; CDR3: ASSVVAGAQETQY
D: -; V: TRBV27; length: 14; CDR3: ASRSLAQSSYNEQF
D: TRBD1; V: TRBV20-1; length: 13; CDR3: SVRDGQGSAYEQY
D: -; V: TRBV20-1; length: 12; CDR3: SASVGIGDTEAF
D: -; V: TRBV7-9; length: 13; CDR3: ASSLEVGPTDTQY
D: -; V: TRBV9; length: 12; CDR3: ASSPEGDNTEAF
D: TRBD1; V: TRBV4-1; length: 13; CDR3: ASSQDPQGVVEAF
D: TRBD1; V: TRBV29-1; length: 10; CDR3: SVNTGTARAF
D: TRBD2; V: TRBV7-2; length: 13; CDR3: ASSPKVAGHNEQF
D: -; V: TRBV7-9; length: 13; CDR3: ASTLVGTDTRGYT
D: -; V: TRBV7-9; length: 12; CDR3: ASSSRQENTEAF
D: -; V: TRBV6-1; length: 13; CDR3: ACSEARRNSYEQY
D: -; V: TRBV27; length: 12; CDR3: ASSKDRLTNEQY
D: -; V: TRBV27; length: 11; CDR3: ASSSPAGYGYT
D: -; V: TRBV7-2; length: 11; CDR3: ASSLNPGDTQY
D: -; V: TRBV6-4; length: 11; CDR3: ASSITHYNEQF
D: TRBD1; V: TRBV5-1; length: 12; CDR3: ASSETGSDEKLF
D: -; V: TRBV3-1; length: 15; CDR3: ASSQDQGYSSYNEQY
D: TRBD1; V: TRBV9; length: 18; CDR3: ASSVASDRARISGANVLT
D: -; V: TRBV29-1; length: 12; CDR3: SVEAISGANVLT